The 17 T cell receptor beta chains in this list originate from one sample, sequenced in a study of cytomegalovirus exposure and HLA in healthy donors. The PCR used 60 Vbeta and 13 Jbeta primers. Using immunoSEQ multiplex PCR, the repertoire was profiled, and TCRdb retains in-frame clones only, with some absent. The sample records about 140,000 clones, around 77% being singletons. Sequenced material: PBMCs. Receptor source: a man aged 18 to 30 in good health and CMV-seronegative.

With respect to this clone: The same CDR3 also results from other DNA sequences found in this sample. The chain links TRBV5-1 to TRBJ1-5; 9 positions match TRBD1. CDR3 length: 14 residues. The junction had 5 bases not matched to a gene; V was cut back by 4 bases and J by 6 bases. From germline, CDR1 is SGHRS and CDR2 YFSETQ. The CDR3 nucleotides read TGCGCCAGCAGCCCTGGACAGGGGAGTCAGCCCCAGCATTTT. It yields the protein CASSPGQGSQPQHF.

The gene calls are TRBV7-2 and TRBJ2-3, with D possibly TRBD2 on 6 matching bases. The CDR3 consists of 16 residues. Germline V gene data show CDR1 as SGHTA and CDR2 as FQGNSA. Trimming stripped 1 base from V and 2 bases from J, with 13 bases between. CDR3 in amino acids: CASSLGWGVATDTQYF. The DNA of the CDR3 is TGTGCCAGCAGCTTAGGGTGGGGGGTCGCCACAGATACGCAGTATTTT.

In regard to this clone: One end of the junction varies from germline; a read error may be responsible. The rearrangement uses TRBV7-7 and TRBJ2-1, with D possibly being TRBD2 (5 bases). The CDR3 has 15 residues. CDR1 is SSHAT, CDR2 FNYEAQ, per germline (reference sequence). The CDR3 nucleotides are TGTGCTAGCAGTCTTGGGGTGTCCGGGGACAATGAGCAGTTCTTC. It yields the protein CASSLGVSGDNEQFF.

This sequence joins TRBV11-2 and TRBJ2-3, with 8 nucleotides matching TRBD1. CDR1 and CDR2 (germline): SGHAT, FQNNGV. J lost 4 bases, V lost 3 bases, and 6 bases had no gene match. The CDR3 totals 15 residues. The CDR3 loop reads CASSLRTGLADTQYF. CDR3 sequence (DNA): TGTGCCAGCAGCTTGCGGACAGGGTTAGCAGATACGCAGTATTTT.

This chain joins TRBV4-3 and TRBJ1-1, with no clear D. The germline V and J ends were trimmed by 0 bases and 0 bases, with 5 bases remaining between them. CDR1 and CDR2 (germline): LGHNA, YSLEER. The CDR3 covers 14 residues. The CDR3 here is CASSQDNMNTEAFF. The CDR3 region has the DNA TGCGCCAGCAGCCAAGATAATATGAACACTGAAGCTTTCTTT.

CDR3 residues: CASTGGFNYGYTF. Written as DNA, the CDR3 is TGTGCCAGCACTGGGGGCTTTAACTATGGCTACACCTTC. This chain connects TRBV27 to TRBJ1-2, with a tentative D call TRBD1 (6 bases). This CDR3 spans 13 amino acids. CDR1 and CDR2 (germline): MNHEY, SMNVEV (reference sequence). The V end was cut by 7 bases, the J end by 1 base, with 10 bases between.

The chain couples TRBV9 to TRBJ2-3; 10 bases are a match to TRBD2. The CDR3 length is 15 residues. With V trimmed by 0 bases and J by 5 bases, 3 bases remained unmatched. Germline CDR1 is SGDLS and CDR2 is YYNGEE. The DNA for the CDR3 is TGTGCCAGCAGCGTAGTAGCTAGCGGGGGAGATACGCAGTATTTT. This codes for CASSVVASGGDTQYF.

The chain has TRBV9 and TRBJ2-1; possibly TRBD2 for D (5 bases). Per the germline V gene, CDR1 is SGDLS and CDR2 is YYNGEE. The length of the CDR3 is 15 residues. Between the trimmed V and J ends, which lost 0 bases and 5 bases, there was a span of 12 bases. The CDR3 protein is CASSVGGVGDNEQFF. The CDR3, as DNA: TGTGCCAGCAGCGTAGGGGGTGTGGGAGACAATGAGCAGTTCTTC.

The rearrangement uses TRBV27 and TRBJ2-1; D possibly corresponds to TRBD1 (6 bases). The germline V and J ends were trimmed by 1 base and 4 bases, with 11 bases remaining between them. The length of the CDR3 is 15 residues. Germline V lookup: CDR1 MNHEY, CDR2 SMNVEV (reference sequence). CDR3 protein: CASSLYDRPYNEQFF. CDR3 coding DNA: TGTGCCAGCAGTTTATATGACAGGCCTTACAATGAGCAGTTCTTC.

The V and J genes are TRBV7-6 and TRBJ2-5; 9 bases fit TRBD1. Germline lookup yields CDR1 SGHVS and CDR2 FNYEAQ. The J segment lost 2 bases and the V segment lost 6 bases, leaving 4 bases of the junction unmatched. This CDR3 comprises 14 residues. In DNA form, the CDR3 reads TGTGCCAGCAGGAGGACAGGGGCGCAAGAGACCCAGTACTTC. It codes for CASRRTGAQETQYF.

The sample holds a few counts of this clone. The chain recombines TRBV5-1 with TRBJ1-1, with 11 bases matching TRBD1. Germline CDR1 and CDR2: SGHRS and YFSETQ. Trimming took 4 bases from V and 4 from J; bases not matched to a gene: 6. This CDR3 region has 15 residues. CDR3 in DNA: TGCGCCAGCAGCCGAGGGACAGGGGGAAGCACTGAAGCTTTCTTT. It translates to CASSRGTGGSTEAFF.

J is TRBJ1-1 and V is TRBV27, with D maybe TRBD1 (5 bases). The CDR3 is 14 amino acids. Germline CDR1 and CDR2: MNHEY and SMNVEV (reference sequence). Deletions cut 3 bases from V and 4 bases from J, with 12 bases between. The CDR3 DNA follows: TGTGCCAGCAGTTTTCGGCGAAGGGGCACTGAAGCTTTCTTT. Translating gives CASSFRRRGTEAFF.

The J gene is TRBJ2-2, the V gene TRBV7-2; TRBD1 matches 7 bases. Trimming removed 9 bases from V and 7 bases from J; junction bases left unmatched: 8. The germline CDR1 and CDR2 sequences are SGHTA and FQGNSA. The CDR3 spans 13 residues. The CDR3 region is CASNRGAIGELFF. The CDR3 coding sequence is TGTGCCAGTAACAGGGGCGCTATCGGGGAGCTGTTTTTT. The full variable domain, completed using reference TRBV7-2 and TRBJ2-2, is GAGVSQSPSNKVTEKGKDVELRCDPISGHTALYWYRQSLGQGLEFLIYFQGNSAPDKSGLPSDRFSAERTGGSVSTLTIQRTQQEDSAVYLCASNRGAIGELFFGEGSRLTVL.

This rearrangement joins TRBV5-4 to TRBJ1-4, with 8 nucleotides matching TRBD1. Germline V gene data show CDR1 as SGHNT and CDR2 as YYREEE (reference sequence). The trim removed 4 bases at V and 2 bases at J, leaving 7 bases unmatched. CDR3 size: 16 residues. The DNA for the CDR3 is TGTGCCAGCAGCGTATACAGGGGGTCCACTAATGAAAAACTGTTTTTT. Residues: CASSVYRGSTNEKLFF.

The chain combines TRBV30 with TRBJ2-5; 9 nucleotides match TRBD1. CDR1 and CDR2 (germline): GTSNPN, SVGIG (reference sequence). With 0 bases clipped from V and 1 base from J, the junction kept 3 bases outside the gene matches. The CDR3 totals 15 residues. The chain's CDR3 is CAWSVGTGTQETQYF. The CDR3 DNA reads as TGTGCCTGGAGTGTAGGGACAGGGACCCAAGAGACCCAGTACTTC.

The sample holds many counts of this clone. This chain connects TRBV4-2 to TRBJ2-2, with 12 bases fitting TRBD2. Germline CDR1 reads LGHNA; CDR2 reads YNFKEQ. The trim removed 1 base at V and 5 bases at J, leaving 5 bases unmatched. The CDR3 consists of 17 residues. CDR3 in amino acids: CASSQALAGGGTGELFF. CDR3 nucleotide sequence: TGTGCCAGCAGCCAAGCTCTAGCGGGGGGGGGAACCGGGGAGCTGTTTTTT.

The chain couples TRBV9 to TRBJ2-6; tentative D call: TRBD1 (6 bases). The germline V gene encodes CDR1 SGDLS and CDR2 YYNGEE. V lost 4 bases to trimming and J lost 0 bases, with 11 bases between them. This CDR3 is built from 16 residues. CDR3 in DNA: TGTGCCAGCAGCTTTGAGGGGGACTCTGGGGCCAACGTCCTGACTTTC. Its translation is CASSFEGDSGANVLTF. Full variable domain (rest looked up from reference TRBV9 and TRBJ2-6): DSGVTQTPKHLITATGQRVTLRCSPRSGDLSVYWYQQSLDQGLQFLIQYYNGEERAKGNILERFSAQQFPDLHSELNLSSLELGDSALYFCASSFEGDSGANVLTFGAGSRLTVL.